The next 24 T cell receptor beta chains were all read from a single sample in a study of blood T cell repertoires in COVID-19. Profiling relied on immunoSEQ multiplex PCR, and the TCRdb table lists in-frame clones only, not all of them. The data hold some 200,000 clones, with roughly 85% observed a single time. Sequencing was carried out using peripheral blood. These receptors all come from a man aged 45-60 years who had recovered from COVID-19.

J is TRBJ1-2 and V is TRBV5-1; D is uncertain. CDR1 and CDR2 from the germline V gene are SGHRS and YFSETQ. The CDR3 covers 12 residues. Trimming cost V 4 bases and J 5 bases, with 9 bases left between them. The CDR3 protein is CASSTGEYGYTF. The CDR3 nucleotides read TGCGCCAGCAGCACGGGAGAATATGGCTACACCTTC.

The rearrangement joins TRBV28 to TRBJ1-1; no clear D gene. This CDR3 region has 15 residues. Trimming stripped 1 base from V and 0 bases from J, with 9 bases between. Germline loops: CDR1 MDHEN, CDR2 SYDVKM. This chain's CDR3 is CASSLSETLNTEAFF. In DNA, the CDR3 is TGTGCCAGCAGTTTATCCGAAACACTGAACACTGAAGCTTTCTTT.

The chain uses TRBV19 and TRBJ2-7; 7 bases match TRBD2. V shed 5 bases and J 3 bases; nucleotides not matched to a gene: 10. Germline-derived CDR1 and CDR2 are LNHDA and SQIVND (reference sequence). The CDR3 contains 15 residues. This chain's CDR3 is CASSAQAGLNYEQYF. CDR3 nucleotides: TGTGCCAGTAGTGCACAAGCGGGGCTCAACTACGAGCAGTACTTC.

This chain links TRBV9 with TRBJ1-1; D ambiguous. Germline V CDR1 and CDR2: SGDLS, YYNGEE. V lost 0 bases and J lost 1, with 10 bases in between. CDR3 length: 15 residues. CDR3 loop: CASSVVGLKNTEAFF. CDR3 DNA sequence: TGTGCCAGCAGCGTAGTTGGCCTTAAGAACACTGAAGCTTTCTTT.

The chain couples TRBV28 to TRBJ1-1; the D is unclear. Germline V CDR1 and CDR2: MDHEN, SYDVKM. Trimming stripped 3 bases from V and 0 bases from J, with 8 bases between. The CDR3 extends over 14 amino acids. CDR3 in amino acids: CASSFIDLNTEAFF. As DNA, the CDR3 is TGTGCCAGCAGTTTTATAGACTTGAACACTGAAGCTTTCTTT.

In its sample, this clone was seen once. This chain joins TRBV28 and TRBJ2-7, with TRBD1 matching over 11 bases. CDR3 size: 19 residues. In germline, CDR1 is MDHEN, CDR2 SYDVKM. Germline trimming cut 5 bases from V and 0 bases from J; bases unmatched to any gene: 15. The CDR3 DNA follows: TGTGCCAGCAGTCTCGCCGGGACCGGGGACAGGGGGAGCTCCTACGAGCAGTACTTC. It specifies CASSLAGTGDRGSSYEQYF.

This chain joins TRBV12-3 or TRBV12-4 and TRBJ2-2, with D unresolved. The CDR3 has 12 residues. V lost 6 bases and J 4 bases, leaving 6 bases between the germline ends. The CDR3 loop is CASRRFTGELFF. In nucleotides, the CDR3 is TGTGCCAGCAGGCGGTTCACCGGGGAGCTGTTTTTT.

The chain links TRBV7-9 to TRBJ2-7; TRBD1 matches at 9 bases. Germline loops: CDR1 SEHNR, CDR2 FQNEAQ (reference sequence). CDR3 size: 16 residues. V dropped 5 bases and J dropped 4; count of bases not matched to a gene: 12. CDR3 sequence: CASSPANRGQRYEQYF. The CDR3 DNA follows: TGTGCCAGCAGCCCTGCAAACAGGGGGCAGAGGTACGAGCAGTACTTC. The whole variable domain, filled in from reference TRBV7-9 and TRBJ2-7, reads DTGVSQNPRHKITKRGQNVTFRCDPISEHNRLYWYRQTLGQGPEFLTYFQNEAQLEKSRLLSDRFSAERPKGSFSTLEIQRTEQGDSAMYLCASSPANRGQRYEQYFGPGTRLTVT.

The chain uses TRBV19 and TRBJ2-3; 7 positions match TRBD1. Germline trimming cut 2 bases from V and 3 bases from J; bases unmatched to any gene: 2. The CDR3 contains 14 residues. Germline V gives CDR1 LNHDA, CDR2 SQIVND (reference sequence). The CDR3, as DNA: TGTGCCAGTAGTATAACAGGGGAAACAGATACGCAGTATTTT. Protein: CASSITGETDTQYF.

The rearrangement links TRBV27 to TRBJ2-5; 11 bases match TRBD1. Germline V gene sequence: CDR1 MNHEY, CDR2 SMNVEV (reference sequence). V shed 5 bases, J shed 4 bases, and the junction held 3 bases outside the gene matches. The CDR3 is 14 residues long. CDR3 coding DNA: TGTGCCAGCAGTCCGGGACAGGGGGTAGAGACCCAGTACTTC. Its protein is CASSPGQGVETQYF.

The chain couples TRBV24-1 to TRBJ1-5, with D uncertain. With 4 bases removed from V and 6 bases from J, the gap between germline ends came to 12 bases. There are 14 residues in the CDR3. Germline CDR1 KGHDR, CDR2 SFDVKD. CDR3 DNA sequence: TGTGCCACCAGTGACGCGGGCCGCAGTCAGCCCCAGCATTTT. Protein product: CATSDAGRSQPQHF.

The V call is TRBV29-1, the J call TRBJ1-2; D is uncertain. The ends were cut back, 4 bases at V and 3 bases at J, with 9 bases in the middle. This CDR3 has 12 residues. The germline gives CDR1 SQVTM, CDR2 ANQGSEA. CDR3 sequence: CSVVRVDYGYTF. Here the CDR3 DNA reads TGCAGCGTTGTTCGGGTGGACTATGGCTACACCTTC.

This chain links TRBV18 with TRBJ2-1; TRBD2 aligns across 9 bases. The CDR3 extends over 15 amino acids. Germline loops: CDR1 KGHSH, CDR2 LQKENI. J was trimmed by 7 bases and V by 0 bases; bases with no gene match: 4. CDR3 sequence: CASSPPAAGGNEQFF. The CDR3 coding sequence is TGTGCCAGCTCACCACCGGCAGCGGGAGGTAATGAGCAGTTCTTC.

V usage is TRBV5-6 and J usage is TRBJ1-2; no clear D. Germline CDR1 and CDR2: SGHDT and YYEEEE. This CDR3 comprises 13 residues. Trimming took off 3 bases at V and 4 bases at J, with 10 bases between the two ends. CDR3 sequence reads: CASSSGRGYGYTF. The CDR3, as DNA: TGTGCCAGCAGCTCGGGCCGGGGCTATGGCTACACCTTC.

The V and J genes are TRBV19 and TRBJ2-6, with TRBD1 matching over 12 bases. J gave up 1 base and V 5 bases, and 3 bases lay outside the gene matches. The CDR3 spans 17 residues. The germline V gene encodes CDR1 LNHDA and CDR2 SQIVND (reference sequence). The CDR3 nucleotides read TGTGCCAGTAGTTGGGACAGGGGGCTTTCTGGGGCCAACGTCCTGACTTTC. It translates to CASSWDRGLSGANVLTF.

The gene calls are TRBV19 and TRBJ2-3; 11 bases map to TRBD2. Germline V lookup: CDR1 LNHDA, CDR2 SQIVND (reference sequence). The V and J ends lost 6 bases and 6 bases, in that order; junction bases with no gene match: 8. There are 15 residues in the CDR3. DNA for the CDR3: TGTGCCAGTAGCGGGACTAGCGGCAGGCCGGATACGCAGTATTTT. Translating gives CASSGTSGRPDTQYF.

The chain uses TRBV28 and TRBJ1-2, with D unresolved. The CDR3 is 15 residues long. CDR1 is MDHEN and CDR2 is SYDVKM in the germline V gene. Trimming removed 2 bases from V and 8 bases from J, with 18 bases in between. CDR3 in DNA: TGTGCCAGCAGTTTAGAGGCACCAAAGGTACTGGGCTACACCTTC. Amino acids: CASSLEAPKVLGYTF.

DNA for the CDR3: TGTGCCAGCAGCCAAGTCACTAGCGGGAGCACAGATACGCAGTATTTT. Protein sequence: CASSQVTSGSTDTQYF. The chain carries TRBV4-2 and TRBJ2-3, with 9 bases matching TRBD2. V lost 1 base to trimming and J lost 0 bases; unmatched junction nucleotides: 2. Germline lookup yields CDR1 LGHNA and CDR2 YNFKEQ. The CDR3 loop spans 16 amino acids.

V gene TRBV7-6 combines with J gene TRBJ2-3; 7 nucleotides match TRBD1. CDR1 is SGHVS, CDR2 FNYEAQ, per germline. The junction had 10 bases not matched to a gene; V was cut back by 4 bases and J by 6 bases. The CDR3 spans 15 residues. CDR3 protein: CASSSTQDRPDTQYF. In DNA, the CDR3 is TGTGCCAGCAGCTCTACACAGGACAGGCCCGATACGCAGTATTTT. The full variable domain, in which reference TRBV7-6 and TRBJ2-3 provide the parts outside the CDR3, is GAGVSQSPRYKVTKRGQDVALRCDPISGHVSLYWYRQALGQGPEFLTYFNYEAQQDKSGLPNDRFSAERPEGSISTLTIQRTEQRDSAMYRCASSSTQDRPDTQYFGPGTRLTVL.

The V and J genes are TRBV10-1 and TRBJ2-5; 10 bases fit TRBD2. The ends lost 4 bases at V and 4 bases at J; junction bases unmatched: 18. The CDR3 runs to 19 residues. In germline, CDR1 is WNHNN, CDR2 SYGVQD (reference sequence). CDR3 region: CASSGARGAGGPWVETQYF. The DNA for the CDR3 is TGCGCCAGCAGTGGGGCCAGGGGAGCGGGAGGGCCTTGGGTAGAGACCCAGTACTTC.

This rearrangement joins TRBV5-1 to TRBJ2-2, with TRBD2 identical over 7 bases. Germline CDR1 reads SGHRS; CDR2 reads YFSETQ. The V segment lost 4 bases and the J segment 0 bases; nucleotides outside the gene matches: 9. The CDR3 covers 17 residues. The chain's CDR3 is CASSRGGRRTNTGELFF. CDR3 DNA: TGCGCCAGCAGCCGCGGGGGACGGCGGACGAACACCGGGGAGCTGTTTTTT.

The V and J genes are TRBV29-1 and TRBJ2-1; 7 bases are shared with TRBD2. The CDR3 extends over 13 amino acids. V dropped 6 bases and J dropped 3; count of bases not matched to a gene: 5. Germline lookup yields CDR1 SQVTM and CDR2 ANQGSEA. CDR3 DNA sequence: TGCAGCGTAAAGGGAGGGGACTACAATGAGCAGTTCTTC. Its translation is CSVKGGDYNEQFF.

CDR3 bases: TGTGCCAGCATGAGGAGAGCTCTGCTTAGCTCCTACGAGCAGTACTTC. Amino acid sequence: CASMRRALLSSYEQYF. The chain has TRBV2 and TRBJ2-7, with unresolved D. CDR3 length equals 16 residues. Per germline, CDR1 SNHLY and CDR2 FYNNEI. V lost 7 bases and J lost 0, with 19 bases in between.

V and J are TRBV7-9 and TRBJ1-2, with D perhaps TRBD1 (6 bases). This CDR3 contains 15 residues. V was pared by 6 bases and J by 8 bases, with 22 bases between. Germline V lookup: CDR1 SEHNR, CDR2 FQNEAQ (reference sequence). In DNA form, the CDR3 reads TGTGCCAGCAGAAACTCCGGGACGGGGGGCGAAGGCTACACCTTC. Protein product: CASRNSGTGGEGYTF.